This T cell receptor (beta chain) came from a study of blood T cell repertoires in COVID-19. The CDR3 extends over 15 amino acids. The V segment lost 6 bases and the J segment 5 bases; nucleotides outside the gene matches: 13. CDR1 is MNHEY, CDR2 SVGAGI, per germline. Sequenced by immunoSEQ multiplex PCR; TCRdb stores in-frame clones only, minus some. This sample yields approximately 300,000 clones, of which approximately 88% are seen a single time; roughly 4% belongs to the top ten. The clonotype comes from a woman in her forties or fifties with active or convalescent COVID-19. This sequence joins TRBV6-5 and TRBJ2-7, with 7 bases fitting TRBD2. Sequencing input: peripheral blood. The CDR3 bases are TGTGCCAGCAGCCGTTACTCTATAGGGAGGGACGAGCAGTACTTC. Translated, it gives CASSRYSIGRDEQYF.